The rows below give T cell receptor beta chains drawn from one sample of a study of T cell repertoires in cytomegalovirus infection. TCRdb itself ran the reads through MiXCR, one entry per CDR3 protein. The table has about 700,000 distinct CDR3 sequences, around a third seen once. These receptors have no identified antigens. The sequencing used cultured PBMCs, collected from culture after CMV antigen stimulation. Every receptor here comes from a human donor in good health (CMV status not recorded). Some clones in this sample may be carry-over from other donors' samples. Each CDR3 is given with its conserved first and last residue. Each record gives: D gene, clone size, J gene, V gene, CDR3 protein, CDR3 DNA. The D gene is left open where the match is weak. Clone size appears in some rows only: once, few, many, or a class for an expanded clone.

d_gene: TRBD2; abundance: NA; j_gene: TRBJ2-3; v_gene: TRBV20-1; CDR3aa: CSARGGVAGATDTQYF; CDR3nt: TGCAGTGCTAGAGGAGGAGTAGCGGGGGCCACAGATACGCAGTATTTT
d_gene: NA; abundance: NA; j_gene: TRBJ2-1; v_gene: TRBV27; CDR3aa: CASRGLTRGLFF; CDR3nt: TGTGCCAGCAGGGGACTAACCAGGGGCCTGTTCTTC
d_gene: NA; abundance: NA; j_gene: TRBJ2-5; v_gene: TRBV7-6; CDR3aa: CASSPPFDRETQYF; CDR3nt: TGTGCCAGCAGCCCCCCGTTCGACCGGGAGACCCAGTACTTC
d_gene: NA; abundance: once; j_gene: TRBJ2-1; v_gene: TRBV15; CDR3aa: CATSRGVTSYNEQFF; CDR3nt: TGTGCCACCAGCAGAGGCGTGACGTCCTACAATGAGCAGTTCTTC
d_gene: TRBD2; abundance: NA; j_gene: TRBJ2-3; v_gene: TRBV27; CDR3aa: CASWGLAKGDTQYF; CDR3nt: TGTGCCAGTTGGGGACTAGCGAAAGGGGATACGCAGTATTTT
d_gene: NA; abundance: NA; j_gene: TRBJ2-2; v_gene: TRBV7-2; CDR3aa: CASRRVTGELFF; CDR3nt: TGTGCCAGCAGGCGAGTCACCGGGGAGCTGTTTTTT
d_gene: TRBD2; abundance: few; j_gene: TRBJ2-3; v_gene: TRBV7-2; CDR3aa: CASSFLAGGPTDTQYF; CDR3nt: TGTGCCAGCAGCTTTTTAGCGGGAGGGCCCACAGATACGCAGTATTTT
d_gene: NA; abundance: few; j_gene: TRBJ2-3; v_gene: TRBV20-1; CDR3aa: CSARVINTDTQYF; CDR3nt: TGCAGTGCTAGAGTGATAAACACAGATACGCAGTATTTT
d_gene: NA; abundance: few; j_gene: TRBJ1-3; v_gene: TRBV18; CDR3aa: CASSPTTVSGNTIYF; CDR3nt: TGTGCCAGCTCACCAACGACGGTTTCTGGAAACACCATATATTTT
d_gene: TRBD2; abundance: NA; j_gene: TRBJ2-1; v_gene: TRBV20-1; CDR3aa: CSAIIAGDVGNEQFF; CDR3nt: TGCAGTGCTATTATAGCGGGAGACGTCGGCAATGAGCAGTTCTTC
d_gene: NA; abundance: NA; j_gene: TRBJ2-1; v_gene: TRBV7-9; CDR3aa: CASSLVLADNEQFF; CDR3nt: TGTGCCAGCAGCTTAGTATTAGCAGACAATGAGCAGTTCTTC
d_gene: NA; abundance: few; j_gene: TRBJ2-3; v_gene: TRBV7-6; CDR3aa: CASSPLSAWGSDTQYF; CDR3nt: TGTGCCAGCAGCCCCCTTAGCGCTTGGGGGTCAGATACGCAGTATTTT
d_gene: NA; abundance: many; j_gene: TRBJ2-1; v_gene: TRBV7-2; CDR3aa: CASSLALGYNEQFF; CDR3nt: TGTGCCAGCAGCTTAGCGCTCGGCTACAATGAGCAGTTCTTC
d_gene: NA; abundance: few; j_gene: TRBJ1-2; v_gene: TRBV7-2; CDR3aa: CASSLGTGIGYTF; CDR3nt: TGTGCCAGCAGCTTAGGGACGGGGATTGGCTACACCTTC
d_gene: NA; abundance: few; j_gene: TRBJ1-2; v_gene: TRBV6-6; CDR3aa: CASRGDPANYGYTF; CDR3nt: TGTGCCAGCAGGGGGGACCCCGCTAACTATGGCTACACCTTC
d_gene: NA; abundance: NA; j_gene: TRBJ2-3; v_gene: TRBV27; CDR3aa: CASSLGGMTDTQYF; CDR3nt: TGTGCCAGCAGTCTGGGGGGTATGACAGATACGCAGTATTTT
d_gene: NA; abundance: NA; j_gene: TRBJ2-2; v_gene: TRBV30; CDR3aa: CAWSRQFGELFF; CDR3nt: TGTGCCTGGAGTCGACAGTTCGGGGAGCTGTTTTTT
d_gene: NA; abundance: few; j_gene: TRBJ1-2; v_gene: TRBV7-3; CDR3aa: CASSWGDYGYTF; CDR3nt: TGTGCCAGCAGCTGGGGTGACTATGGCTACACCTTC
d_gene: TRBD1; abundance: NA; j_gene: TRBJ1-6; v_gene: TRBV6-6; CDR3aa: CASRTGEGYNSPLHF; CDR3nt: TGTGCCAGCAGAACAGGGGAGGGATATAATTCACCCCTCCACTTT
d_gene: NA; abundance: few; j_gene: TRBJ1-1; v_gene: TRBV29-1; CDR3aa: CSVQGQMNTEAFF; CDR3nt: TGCAGCGTTCAAGGGCAAATGAACACTGAAGCTTTCTTT
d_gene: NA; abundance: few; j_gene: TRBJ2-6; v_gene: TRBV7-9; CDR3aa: CASSLGERRITGANVLTF; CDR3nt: TGTGCCAGCAGCTTAGGAGAGAGAAGAATAACTGGGGCCAACGTCCTGACTTTC
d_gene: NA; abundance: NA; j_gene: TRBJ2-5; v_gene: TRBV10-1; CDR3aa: CASSESRHLSGETQYF; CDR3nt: TGCGCCAGCAGTGAGTCGAGACACCTGAGTGGAGAGACCCAGTACTTC
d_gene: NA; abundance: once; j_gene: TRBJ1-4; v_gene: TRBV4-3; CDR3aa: CASSPVSGEKLFF; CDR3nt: TGCGCCAGCAGCCCGGTGTCGGGTGAAAAACTGTTTTTT
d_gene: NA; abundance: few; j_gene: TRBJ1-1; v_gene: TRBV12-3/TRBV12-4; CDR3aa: CASLGRAGDMVGAFF; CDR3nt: TGTGCCAGCTTGGGACGGGCAGGAGATATGGTCGGAGCTTTCTTT
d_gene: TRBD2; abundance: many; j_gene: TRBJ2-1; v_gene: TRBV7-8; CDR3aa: CASIGGGDYNEQFF; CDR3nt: TGTGCCAGCATCGGCGGGGGAGACTACAATGAGCAGTTCTTC
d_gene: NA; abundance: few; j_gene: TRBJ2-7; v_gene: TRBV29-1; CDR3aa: CSARRRGDSYEQYF; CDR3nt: TGCAGCGCCCGCCGGAGGGGGGACAGCTACGAGCAGTACTTC
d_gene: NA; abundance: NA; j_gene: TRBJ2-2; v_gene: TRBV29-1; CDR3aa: CSVGNWGTGELFF; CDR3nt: TGCAGCGTTGGAAATTGGGGCACCGGGGAGCTGTTTTTT
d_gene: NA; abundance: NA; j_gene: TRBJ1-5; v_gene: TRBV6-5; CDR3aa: CASRKWGDNQPQHF; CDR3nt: TGTGCCAGCAGGAAGTGGGGAGACAATCAGCCCCAGCATTTT
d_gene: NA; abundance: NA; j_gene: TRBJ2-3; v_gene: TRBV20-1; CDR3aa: CTVPADTQYF; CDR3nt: TGCACTGTCCCCGCAGATACGCAGTATTTT
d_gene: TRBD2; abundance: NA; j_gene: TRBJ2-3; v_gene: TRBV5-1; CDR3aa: CASSLYPAGGLGDTQYF; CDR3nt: TGCGCCAGCAGCTTGTACCCAGCGGGGGGACTGGGAGATACGCAGTATTTT
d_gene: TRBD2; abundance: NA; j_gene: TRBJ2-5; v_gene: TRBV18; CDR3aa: CASSPPNSGVQETQYF; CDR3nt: TGTGCCAGCTCACCGCCCAATAGCGGGGTACAAGAGACCCAGTACTTC
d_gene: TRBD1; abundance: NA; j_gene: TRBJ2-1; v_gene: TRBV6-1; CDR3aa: CAGSGGPGTAALGQFF; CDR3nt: TGTGCCGGCTCAGGAGGTCCCGGGACAGCAGCCCTAGGGCAGTTCTTC
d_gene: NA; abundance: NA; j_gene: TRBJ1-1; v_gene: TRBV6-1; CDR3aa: CASSPPGTWNTEAFF; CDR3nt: TGTGCCAGCAGTCCCCCCGGGACATGGAACACTGAAGCTTTCTTT
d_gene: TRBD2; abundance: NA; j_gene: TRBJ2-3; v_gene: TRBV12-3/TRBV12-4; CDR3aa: CASTRTSGSTDTQYF; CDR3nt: TGTGCCAGCACCCGGACTAGCGGAAGCACAGATACGCAGTATTTT
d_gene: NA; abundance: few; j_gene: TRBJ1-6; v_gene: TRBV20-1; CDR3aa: CSARDSGQHYSPLHF; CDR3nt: TGCAGTGCTAGAGATTCTGGACAGCACTATTCACCCCTCCACTTT
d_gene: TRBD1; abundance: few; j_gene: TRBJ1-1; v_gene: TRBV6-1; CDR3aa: CASAWTGNTEAFF; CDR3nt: TGTGCCAGCGCCTGGACAGGGAATACTGAAGCTTTCTTT
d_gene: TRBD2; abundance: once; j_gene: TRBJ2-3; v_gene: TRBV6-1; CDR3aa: CASSELGTSGVLTDTQYF; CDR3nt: TGTGCCAGCAGTGAATTGGGGACTAGCGGGGTTCTCACAGATACGCAGTATTTT
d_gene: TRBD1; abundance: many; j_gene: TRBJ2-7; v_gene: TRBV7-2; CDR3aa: CASSQGTAPYEQYF; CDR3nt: TGTGCCAGCAGCCAAGGGACAGCCCCCTACGAGCAGTACTTC
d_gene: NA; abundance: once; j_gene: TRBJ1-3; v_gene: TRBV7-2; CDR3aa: CASSLGHRSGNTIYF; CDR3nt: TGTGCCAGCAGCTTAGGACATCGCTCTGGAAACACCATATATTTT
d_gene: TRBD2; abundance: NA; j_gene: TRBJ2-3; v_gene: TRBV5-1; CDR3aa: CASSLIGTRNIDARDTQYF; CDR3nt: TGCGCCAGCAGCTTGATCGGGACTAGAAATATCGACGCACGAGATACGCAGTATTTT
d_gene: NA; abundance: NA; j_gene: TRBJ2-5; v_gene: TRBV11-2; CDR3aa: CASSLGRGLDQYF; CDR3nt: TGTGCCAGCAGCTTAGGAAGGGGTTTGGACCAGTACTTC
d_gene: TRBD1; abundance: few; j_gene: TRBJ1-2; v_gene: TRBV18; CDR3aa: CASSNRGLQPNYGYTF; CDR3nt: TGTGCCAGCTCAAACAGGGGCCTACAGCCTAACTATGGCTACACCTTC
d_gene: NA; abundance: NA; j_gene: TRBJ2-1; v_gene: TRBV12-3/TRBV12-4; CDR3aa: CASTRRERSNEQFF; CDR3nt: TGTGCCAGCACCCGCAGGGAAAGGTCCAATGAGCAGTTCTTC
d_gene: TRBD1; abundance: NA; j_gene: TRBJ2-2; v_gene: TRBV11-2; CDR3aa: CASNPGTGVVWNTGELFF; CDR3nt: TGTGCCAGCAACCCCGGGACAGGGGTAGTATGGAACACCGGGGAGCTGTTTTTT
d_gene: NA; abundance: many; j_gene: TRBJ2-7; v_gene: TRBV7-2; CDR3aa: CASSQTAGTGREQYF; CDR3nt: TGTGCCAGCAGCCAAACAGCCGGGACGGGTAGGGAGCAGTACTTC
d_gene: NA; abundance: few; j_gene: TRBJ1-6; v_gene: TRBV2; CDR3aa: CASSRGSNPPLHF; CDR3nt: TGTGCCAGCAGCCGTGGGAGTAATCCACCCCTCCACTTT
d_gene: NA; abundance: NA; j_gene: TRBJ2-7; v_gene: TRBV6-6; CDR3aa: CASSPDYQSEQYF; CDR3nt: TGTGCCAGCAGTCCGGACTATCAGAGTGAGCAGTACTTC
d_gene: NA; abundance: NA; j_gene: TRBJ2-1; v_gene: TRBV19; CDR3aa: CASSIVAWKSSYNEQFF; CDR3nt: TGTGCCAGTAGTATAGTTGCGTGGAAAAGCTCCTACAATGAGCAGTTCTTC
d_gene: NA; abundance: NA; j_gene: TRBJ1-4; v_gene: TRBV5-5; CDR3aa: CASSLRASNEKLFF; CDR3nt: TGTGCCAGCAGCTTGCGGGCCTCTAATGAAAAACTGTTTTTT
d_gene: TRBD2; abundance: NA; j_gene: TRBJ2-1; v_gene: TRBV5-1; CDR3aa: CASSSPSPGGAYEQFF; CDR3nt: TGCGCCAGCAGCTCCCCGTCACCGGGGGGGGCCTATGAGCAGTTCTTC
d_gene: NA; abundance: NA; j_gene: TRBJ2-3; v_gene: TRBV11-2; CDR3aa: CASSLGGGFTDTQYF; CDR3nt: TGTGCCAGCAGCTTAGGTGGGGGATTCACAGATACGCAGTATTTT
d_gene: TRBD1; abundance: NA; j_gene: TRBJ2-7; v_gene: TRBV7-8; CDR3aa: CASSQARVRGTYEQYF; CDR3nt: TGTGCCAGCAGTCAAGCCAGGGTCAGGGGGACGTACGAGCAGTACTTC
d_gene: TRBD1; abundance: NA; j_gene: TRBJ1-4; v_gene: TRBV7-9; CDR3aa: CASSAGPTGPNEKLFF; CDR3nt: TGTGCCAGCAGCGCCGGACCGACAGGGCCTAATGAAAAACTGTTTTTT
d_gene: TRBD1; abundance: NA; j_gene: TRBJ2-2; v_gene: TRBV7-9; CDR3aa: CASSFADRGTGELFF; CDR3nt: TGTGCCAGCAGCTTCGCGGACAGGGGTACCGGGGAGCTGTTTTTT